Listed below are T cell receptor beta chains from one sample, sequenced in a study of Ad26.COV2.S vaccination and SARS-CoV-2 variants. Some clones are missing from TCRdb's copy, which holds only in-frame ones; the method was immunoSEQ multiplex PCR. The sample has a few hundred thousand clones, approximately 88% seen once. The material was peripheral blood, obtained in a trial of Ad26.COV2.S vaccine versus placebo. The source is a person between 18 and 65 years old who received the Ad26.COV2.S COVID-19 vaccine or a placebo. Each CDR3 is given with its conserved first and last residue. Fields, in order: clone size, J gene, V gene, CDR3 length, D gene, CDR3 protein, CDR3 DNA. D genes are given only for firm matches. Rows may omit the clone size; those that give it use once, few, many or a size class.

once TRBJ1-5 TRBV28 14 . CASSLSDRFQPQHF TGTGCCAGCAGTTTGTCCGACAGGTTTCAGCCCCAGCATTTT
. TRBJ2-7 TRBV28 15 . CASSYATASGYEQYF TGTGCCAGCAGCTACGCCACCGCGAGTGGCTACGAGCAGTACTTC
. TRBJ2-5 TRBV5-1 16 . CASSSLGGSLQETQYF TGCGCCAGCAGCTCACTTGGAGGGTCCTTACAAGAGACCCAGTACTTC
. TRBJ2-7 TRBV6-2/TRBV6-3 17 . CASSYDGSLYQSYEQYF TGTGCCAGCAGTTACGACGGCAGCCTATACCAGTCCTACGAGCAGTACTTC
. TRBJ2-3 TRBV6-2/TRBV6-3 17 TRBD2 CASSYRSSGGFTDTQYF TGTGCCAGCAGTTACCGGTCTAGCGGGGGTTTCACAGATACGCAGTATTTT
. TRBJ2-1 TRBV19 19 TRBD2 CASSIRLAGTGRLHNEQFF TGTGCCAGTAGTATACGCCTAGCGGGGACCGGAAGGCTTCACAATGAGCAGTTCTTC
. TRBJ2-3 TRBV28 16 . CASSFGGPSSTDTQYF TGTGCCAGCAGTTTCGGTGGTCCCTCTAGCACAGATACGCAGTATTTT
. TRBJ2-1 TRBV7-2 13 . CASYGAPYNEQFF TGTGCCAGCTATGGGGCCCCCTACAATGAGCAGTTCTTC
. TRBJ2-3 TRBV7-9 16 TRBD1 CASSPWPGGFTDTQYF TGTGCCAGCAGTCCCTGGCCAGGGGGCTTTACAGATACGCAGTATTTT
. TRBJ1-6 TRBV7-2 15 . CASSLEGRTYSPLHF TGTGCCAGCAGCTTAGAAGGCAGAACCTATTCACCCCTCCACTTT
. TRBJ2-5 TRBV5-1 11 . CASSLAETQYF TGCGCCAGCAGCTTGGCAGAGACCCAGTACTTC
once TRBJ1-2 TRBV5-4 13 . CAAPNEDDYGYTF TGTGCCGCCCCCAACGAGGACGACTATGGCTACACCTTC
. TRBJ1-5 TRBV7-2 16 . CASSLAHKFGNQPQHF TGTGCCAGCAGCTTGGCTCATAAGTTTGGCAATCAGCCCCAGCATTTT
. TRBJ1-5 TRBV28 14 . CASTSGSGFQPQHF TGTGCCAGCACCTCCGGGTCGGGTTTTCAGCCCCAGCATTTT
. TRBJ1-2 TRBV4-1 17 TRBD1 CASSQEAGGGLNYGYTF TGCGCCAGCAGCCAAGAAGCAGGGGGCGGCCTGAACTATGGCTACACCTTC
few TRBJ1-1 TRBV18 14 . CASSPQGLNTEAFF TGTGCCAGCTCACCCCAGGGATTGAACACTGAAGCTTTCTTT
once TRBJ1-2 TRBV6-5 14 . CASRDSGARYGYTF TGTGCCAGCAGGGACTCAGGGGCGCGCTATGGCTACACCTTC
once TRBJ2-3 TRBV5-1 13 . CASSGDSTDTQYF TGCGCCAGCAGCGGGGACAGCACAGATACGCAGTATTTT
. TRBJ1-1 TRBV3-1/TRBV3-2 16 TRBD1 CASSHTSTGRVAEAFF TGTGCCAGCAGCCACACCTCGACAGGGAGGGTTGCTGAAGCTTTCTTT
. TRBJ2-1 TRBV28 15 . CASTNSGWTYNEQFF TGTGCCAGCACAAATAGCGGATGGACTTACAATGAGCAGTTCTTC
. TRBJ1-1 TRBV7-9 15 . CASSSTIYRFGEAFF TGTGCCAGCAGCTCGACCATTTACAGGTTCGGAGAAGCTTTCTTT
. TRBJ1-5 TRBV29-1 14 . CSVVSGGGNQPQHF TGCAGCGTTGTATCGGGGGGAGGCAATCAGCCCCAGCATTTT
. TRBJ2-5 TRBV11-3 15 TRBD2 CASSLGLAVQETQYF TGTGCCAGCAGCCTGGGACTAGCGGTACAAGAGACCCAGTACTTC
. TRBJ1-5 TRBV6-5 14 TRBD1 CASRGTGKDQPQHF TGTGCCAGCAGGGGGACAGGGAAGGATCAGCCCCAGCATTTT
. TRBJ1-4 TRBV15 20 TRBD1 CATSRLFPGQMSRGNEKLFF TGTGCCACCAGCAGATTATTTCCGGGACAGATGAGTCGTGGTAATGAAAAACTGTTTTTT
. TRBJ2-2 TRBV29-1 14 . CSVEVYQVTGELFF TGCAGCGTTGAAGTATATCAGGTGACCGGGGAGCTGTTTTTT
. TRBJ1-6 TRBV19 13 . CASSIAGNSPLHF TGTGCCAGTAGTATTGCCGGGAATTCACCCCTCCACTTT
. TRBJ2-7 TRBV3-1/TRBV3-2 11 . CASSQKWEQYF TGTGCCAGCAGCCAAAAATGGGAGCAGTACTTC
. TRBJ1-1 TRBV28 12 . CASRTANTEAFF TGTGCCAGCAGAACAGCGAACACTGAAGCTTTCTTT
. TRBJ2-5 TRBV5-4 13 . CASSPTRGETQYF TGTGCCAGCAGCCCCACCAGGGGTGAGACCCAGTACTTC
. TRBJ2-5 TRBV19 15 TRBD1 CASRSGTVFQETQYF TGTGCCAGTAGATCCGGGACAGTTTTTCAAGAGACCCAGTACTTC
. TRBJ2-5 TRBV6-2/TRBV6-3 16 . CASSYSSGGQQETQYF TGTGCCAGCAGTTACTCGAGTGGTGGCCAGCAAGAGACCCAGTACTTC
. TRBJ2-5 TRBV6-2/TRBV6-3 13 . CAISSDTQETQYF TGTGCTATCAGTTCCGATACTCAAGAGACCCAGTACTTC
. TRBJ1-6 TRBV9 13 . CASSVEEGIPLHF TGTGCCAGCAGCGTAGAGGAAGGTATCCCCCTCCACTTT
. TRBJ1-1 TRBV6-2/TRBV6-3 19 TRBD1 CASSSRASGTGPLHTEAFF TGTGCCAGCAGTTCGCGTGCCTCCGGGACAGGGCCCCTTCACACTGAAGCTTTCTTT
. TRBJ1-1 TRBV12-3/TRBV12-4 13 . CACKREGRTEAFF TGTGCCTGCAAGCGGGAGGGGAGGACTGAAGCTTTCTTT
. TRBJ1-1 TRBV6-6 14 . CASSYRQGDTEAFF TGTGCCAGCAGTTACCGGCAGGGTGACACTGAAGCTTTCTTT
. TRBJ2-7 TRBV28 13 TRBD1 CASRLTGGHEQYF TGTGCCAGCAGGTTGACAGGGGGCCACGAGCAGTACTTC
few TRBJ2-5 TRBV7-2 13 . CASSLIREETQYF TGTGCCAGCAGCTTAATTCGGGAAGAGACCCAGTACTTC
. TRBJ2-6 TRBV15 16 . CATSRDLGSGANVLTF TGTGCCACCAGCAGAGATCTAGGTTCTGGGGCCAACGTCCTGACTTTC
. TRBJ1-4 TRBV4-3 15 TRBD1 CASSLGRGRGEKLFF TGCGCCAGCAGCCTTGGAAGGGGGCGCGGTGAAAAACTGTTTTTT
. TRBJ2-7 TRBV19 14 . CASSASLGVYEQYF TGTGCCAGTAGTGCCTCGTTAGGGGTTTACGAGCAGTACTTC
. TRBJ1-5 TRBV19 14 TRBD1 CASSIGTGYQPQHF TGTGCCAGTAGTATCGGGACAGGATACCAGCCCCAGCATTTT
. TRBJ2-2 TRBV10-3 14 TRBD2 CAIEGERGTGELFF TGTGCCATCGAAGGAGAGCGGGGCACCGGGGAGCTGTTTTTT
. TRBJ2-3 TRBV28 15 TRBD1 CASSWGQGARNTQYF TGTGCCAGCAGCTGGGGACAGGGGGCGCGAAATACGCAGTATTTT